The next 3 T cell receptor beta chains were all read from a single sample in a study of CD8+CD57+ T cells in acquired aplastic anemia (dated by TCRdb to between 2017 and 2018). Patients chosen for sequencing had shown expansion of CD8+CD57+ cells by flow cytometry. The listed sequencing device is Illumina HiSeq 2000. TCR beta VDJ combination and CDR3 sequence profiling used genomic DNA as the template. TCRdb handled the public reads itself, with Q25 trimming in fastp and clone calling in MiXCR, and kept productive beta chains. Each CDR3 protein appears once, grouped with its most common genes and DNA. The table for this sample lists 180,000 or so distinct CDR3 sequences; around 48% of them were counted only once. The ten largest make up approximately 1% of the sample. Sequences were obtained from sorted CD4+, CD8+, or CD8+CD57+ T cells (not recorded which) from PBMCs. Receptor source: a human donor with aplastic anemia.

The chain carries TRBV19 and TRBJ2-1; the D gene is possibly TRBD1 (6 bases). Germline V gene sequence: CDR1 LNHDA, CDR2 SQIVND (reference sequence). The ends were cut back, 6 bases at V and 3 bases at J, with 12 bases in the middle. The CDR3 extends over 14 amino acids. The CDR3 nucleotides are TGTGCCAGTAGCGACAGGACCCTCTACAATGAGCAGTTCTTC. Protein product: CASSDRTLYNEQFF.

This clonotype was seen at least ten times. As DNA, the CDR3 is TGTGCCAGCAGGGGGGGCTCGTACGAGCAGTACTTC. Translating it yields CASRGGSYEQYF. The chain uses TRBV12-3 or TRBV12-4 and TRBJ2-7; perhaps D is TRBD1 or TRBD2 (6 bases each). Trimming took 6 bases from V and 4 from J, leaving 10 bases between them. The length of the CDR3 is 12 residues.

The chain combines TRBV7-2 with TRBJ1-4, with D possibly being TRBD1 (6 bases). Trimming removed 3 bases at V and 6 bases at J, with 11 bases between. In germline, CDR1 is SGHTA, CDR2 FQGNSA. The CDR3 covers 14 residues. CDR3 sequence reads: CASSFRGRDEKLFF. The CDR3 DNA reads as TGTGCCAGCAGCTTCAGGGGAAGGGATGAAAAACTGTTTTTT. The full variable domain, its missing parts supplied by reference TRBV7-2 and TRBJ1-4, is GAGVSQSPSNKVTEKGKDVELRCDPISGHTALYWYRQSLGQGLEFLIYFQGNSAPDKSGLPSDRFSAERTGGSVSTLTIQRTQQEDSAVYLCASSFRGRDEKLFFGSGTQLSVL.